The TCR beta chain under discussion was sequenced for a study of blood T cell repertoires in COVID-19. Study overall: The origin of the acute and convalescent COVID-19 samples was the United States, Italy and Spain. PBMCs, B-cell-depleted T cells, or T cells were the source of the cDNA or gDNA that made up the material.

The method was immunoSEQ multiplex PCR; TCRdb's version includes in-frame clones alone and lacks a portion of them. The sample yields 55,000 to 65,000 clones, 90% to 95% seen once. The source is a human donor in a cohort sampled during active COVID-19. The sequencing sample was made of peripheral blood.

CDR3 protein: CASSLIPGQSGETQYF. The CDR3 DNA is TGCGCCAGCAGCTTGATCCCAGGCCAAAGCGGAGAGACCCAGTACTTC. The chain combines TRBV5-1 with TRBJ2-5; perhaps TRBD2 as D (5 bases). V was trimmed by 1 base and J by 4 bases, leaving 17 bases between them. This CDR3 comprises 16 residues. CDR1 is SGHRS, CDR2 YFSETQ, per germline.